This paragraph covers one T cell receptor beta chain sequence. This sample is drawn from a study of cytomegalovirus exposure and HLA in healthy donors. CDR3 length: 12 amino acids. Trimming cost V 0 bases and J 13 bases; bases outside gene matches: 4. Germline values: CDR1 KGHSH, CDR2 LQKENI. PCR used 60 Vbeta primers and 13 Jbeta primers. Produced via immunoSEQ multiplex PCR; TCRdb's table is partial and in-frame only. The table has some 120,000 clones, about 10% seen once; the top ten hold approximately 4.4%. The chain is built from TRBV18 and TRBJ1-2; 8 positions agree with TRBD1. The sequence derives from a young woman in good health and CMV-seropositive. What was sequenced was PBMCs. The CDR3 DNA reads TGTGCCAGCTCACCACCGGACAGGGCCGCCACCTTC. Protein product: CASSPPDRAATF. The full variable domain, rest sourced from reference TRBV18 and TRBJ1-2, is NAGVMQNPRHLVRRRGQEARLRCSPMKGHSHVYWYRQLPEEGLKFMVYLQKENIIDESGMPKERFSAEFPKEGPSILRIQQVVRGDSAAYFCASSPPDRAATFGSGTRLTVV.